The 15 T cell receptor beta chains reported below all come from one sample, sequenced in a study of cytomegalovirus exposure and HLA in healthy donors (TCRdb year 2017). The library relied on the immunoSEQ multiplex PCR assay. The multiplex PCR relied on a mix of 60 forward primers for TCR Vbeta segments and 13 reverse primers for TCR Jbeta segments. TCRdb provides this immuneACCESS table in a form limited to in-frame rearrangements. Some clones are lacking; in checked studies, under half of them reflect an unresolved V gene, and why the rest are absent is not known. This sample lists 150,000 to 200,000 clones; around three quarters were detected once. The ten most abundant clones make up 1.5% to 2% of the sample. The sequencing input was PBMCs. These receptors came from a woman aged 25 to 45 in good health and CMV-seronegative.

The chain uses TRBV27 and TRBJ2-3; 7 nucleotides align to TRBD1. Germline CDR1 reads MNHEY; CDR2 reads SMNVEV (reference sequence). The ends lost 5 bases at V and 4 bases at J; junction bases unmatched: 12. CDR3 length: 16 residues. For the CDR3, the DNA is TGTGCCAGCAGTCCAATTAGGGGACAGCGCCCAGATACGCAGTATTTT. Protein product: CASSPIRGQRPDTQYF.

Here the CDR3 DNA reads TGCGCCAGCAGCTTATTCGGGCAGGGGGAGGAGACCCAGTACTTC. It yields the protein CASSLFGQGEETQYF. The V gene is TRBV5-1, the J gene TRBJ2-5; 7 bases are shared with TRBD1. Unmatched junction bases numbered 9, after V lost 2 bases and J lost 5 bases. The CDR3 spans 15 residues. Germline lookup yields CDR1 SGHRS and CDR2 YFSETQ.

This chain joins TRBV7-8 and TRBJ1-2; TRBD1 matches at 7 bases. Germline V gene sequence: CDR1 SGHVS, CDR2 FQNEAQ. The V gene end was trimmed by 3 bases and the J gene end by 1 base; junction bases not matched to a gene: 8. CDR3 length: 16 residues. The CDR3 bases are TGTGCCAGCAGCTTTTCACAGGGGTTTTTTAACTATGGCTACACCTTC. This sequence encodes CASSFSQGFFNYGYTF.

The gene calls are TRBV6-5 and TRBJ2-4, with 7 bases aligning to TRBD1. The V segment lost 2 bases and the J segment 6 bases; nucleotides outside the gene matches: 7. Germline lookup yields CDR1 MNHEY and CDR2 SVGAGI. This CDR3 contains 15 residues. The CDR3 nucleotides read TGTGCCAGCAGTTACAGTACAGGGGTAATAAACATTCAGTACTTC. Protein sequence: CASSYSTGVINIQYF.

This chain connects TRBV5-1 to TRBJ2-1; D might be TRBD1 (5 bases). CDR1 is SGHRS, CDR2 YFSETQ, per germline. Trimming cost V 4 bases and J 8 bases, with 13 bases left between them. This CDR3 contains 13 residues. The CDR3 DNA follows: TGCGCCAGCAGCCATTCCAGGGAATATGAGCAGTTCTTC. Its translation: CASSHSREYEQFF.

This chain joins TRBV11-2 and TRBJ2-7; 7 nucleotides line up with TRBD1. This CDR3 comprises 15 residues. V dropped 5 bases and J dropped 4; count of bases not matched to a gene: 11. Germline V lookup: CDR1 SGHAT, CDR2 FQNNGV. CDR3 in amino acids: CASSRLTGPTYEQYF. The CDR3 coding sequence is TGTGCCAGCAGCCGCCTGACAGGGCCGACTTACGAGCAGTACTTC.

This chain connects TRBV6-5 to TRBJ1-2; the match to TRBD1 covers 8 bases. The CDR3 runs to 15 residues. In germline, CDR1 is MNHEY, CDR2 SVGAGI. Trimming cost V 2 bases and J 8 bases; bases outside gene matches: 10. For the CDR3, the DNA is TGTGCCAGCAGTTACCTAGGGCAGGGGGCAGGAGGCTACACCTTC. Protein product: CASSYLGQGAGGYTF.

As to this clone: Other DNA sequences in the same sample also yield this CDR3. CDR3 sequence reads: CASSQGTGGSSYEQYF. The CDR3 DNA follows: TGCGCCAGCAGCCAAGGAACAGGGGGAAGCTCCTACGAGCAGTACTTC. The V and J genes are TRBV4-1 and TRBJ2-7; the match to TRBD1 covers 8 bases. The V gene's germline CDR1 is MGHRA and CDR2 YSYEKL. This CDR3 has 16 residues. With V trimmed by 1 base and J by 0 bases, 5 bases remained unmatched.

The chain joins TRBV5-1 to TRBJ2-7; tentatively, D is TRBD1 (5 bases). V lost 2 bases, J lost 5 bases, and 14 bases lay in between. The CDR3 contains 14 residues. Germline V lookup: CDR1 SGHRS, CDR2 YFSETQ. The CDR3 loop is CASSLGREGDEQYF. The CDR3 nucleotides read TGCGCCAGCAGCTTAGGCAGGGAAGGAGACGAGCAGTACTTC.

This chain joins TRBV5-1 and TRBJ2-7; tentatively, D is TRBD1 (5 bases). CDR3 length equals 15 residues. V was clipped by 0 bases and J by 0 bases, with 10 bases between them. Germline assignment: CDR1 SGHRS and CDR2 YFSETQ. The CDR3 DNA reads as TGCGCCAGCAGCTTGGGGGGCGGTAGCTCCTACGAGCAGTACTTC. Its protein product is CASSLGGGSSYEQYF.

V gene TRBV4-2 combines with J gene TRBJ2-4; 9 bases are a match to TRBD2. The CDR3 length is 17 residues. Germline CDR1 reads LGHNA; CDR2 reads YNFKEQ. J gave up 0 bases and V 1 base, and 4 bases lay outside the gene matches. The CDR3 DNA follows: TGTGCCAGCAGCCAAGGTGGGACTAGCAGAGCCAAAAACATTCAGTACTTC. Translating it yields CASSQGGTSRAKNIQYF.

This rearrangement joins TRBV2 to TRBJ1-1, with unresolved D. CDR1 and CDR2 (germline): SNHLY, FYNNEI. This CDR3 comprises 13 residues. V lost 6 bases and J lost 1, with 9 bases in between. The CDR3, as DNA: TGTGCCAGCAGGTCACATCCGAACACTGAAGCTTTCTTT. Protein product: CASRSHPNTEAFF.

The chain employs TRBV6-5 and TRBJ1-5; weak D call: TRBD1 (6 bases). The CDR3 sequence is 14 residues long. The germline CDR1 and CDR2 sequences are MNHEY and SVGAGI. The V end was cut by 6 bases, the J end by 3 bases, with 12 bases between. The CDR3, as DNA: TGTGCCAGCAGCCCCGGACAGTCCAATCAGCCCCAGCATTTT. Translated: CASSPGQSNQPQHF.

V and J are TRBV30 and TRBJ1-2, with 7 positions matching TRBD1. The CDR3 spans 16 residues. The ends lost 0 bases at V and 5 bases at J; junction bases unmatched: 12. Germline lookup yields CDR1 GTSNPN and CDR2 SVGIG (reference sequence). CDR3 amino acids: CAWSVLGDSVLYGYTF. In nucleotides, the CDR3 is TGTGCCTGGAGTGTATTGGGGGACAGCGTTCTTTATGGCTACACCTTC.

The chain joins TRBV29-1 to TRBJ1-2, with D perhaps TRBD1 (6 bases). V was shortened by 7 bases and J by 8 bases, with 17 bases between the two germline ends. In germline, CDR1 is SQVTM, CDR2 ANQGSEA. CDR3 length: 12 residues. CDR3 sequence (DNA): TGCAGCGCCTATATACCAGGGGTCGGCTACACCTTC. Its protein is CSAYIPGVGYTF.